This T cell receptor beta chain was observed in a study of tumor and adjacent non-tumor tissue in lung cancer. Study as a whole: The patients, some ten men and a handful of women, were roughly 30 to 80 with stage I to III disease. Samples averaged around 4 million productive TCRbeta reads each. Study-level results: Significantly higher TCR diversity was found in tumor than normal lung.

On this clonotype: The antigen is not known.

TCRbeta libraries were built with three rounds of nested PCR, modified from ARM-PCR. TCRdb re-analysed the multiplex PCR reads in MiXCR, keeping a single row per CDR3 protein. The sample has 65,000 to 95,000 distinct CDR3 sequences; around 75% are singletons. The CDR3 extends over 17 amino acids. Germline V gene lookup returns CDR1 MNHNY and CDR2 SVGAGI (reference sequence). RNA was extracted from bulk tissue without any cell sorting. The sequencing input was lung tumor tissue. The chain joins TRBV6-6 to TRBJ2-6; unclear D gene. The sequence was obtained from a woman between 45 and 65 years old with non-small cell lung cancer. CDR3 bases: TGTGTGAGCAGTTACCCAGGCGGATCCTTTGGGGCCAACGTCCTGACTTTC. This codes for CVSSYPGGSFGANVLTF.